This is a list of T cell receptor beta chains from one sample in a study of cytomegalovirus exposure and HLA in healthy donors. Clones were read by immunoSEQ multiplex PCR, and TCRdb kept only the in-frame ones, dropping some. The table includes under 130,000 clones, under 85% detected once. The sequencing input was PBMCs. The source of these receptors is a woman between 40 and 55 years old in good health and CMV-seropositive. CDR3s include the opening cysteine and the closing phenylalanine or tryptophan. The D gene is left open where the match is weak. Only some rows state a clone size, as once, few, many or a class for expanded clones.

size,D,J,V,DNA,CDR3
-,TRBD2,TRBJ2-3,TRBV7-3,TGTGCCAGCAGCCCCTCACTAGCGGGGAGCGATACGCAGTATTTT,CASSPSLAGSDTQYF
-,-,TRBJ2-5,TRBV29-1,TGCAGCGTTGGGGCAGGGGCCGCCGAAGAGACCCAGTACTTC,CSVGAGAAEETQYF
few,-,TRBJ1-5,TRBV5-1,TGCGCCAGCAGCGAGAACAGGGACCAGCCCCAGCATTTT,CASSENRDQPQHF
-,TRBD1,TRBJ2-7,TRBV5-4,TGTGCCAGCAGAACCGGGACAGGGGTGAACGAGCAGTACTTC,CASRTGTGVNEQYF
-,TRBD1,TRBJ2-2,TRBV5-1,TGCGCCAGCAACAACAGGGGTAACACCGGGGAGCTGTTTTTT,CASNNRGNTGELFF
-,TRBD1,TRBJ1-1,TRBV5-4,TGTGCCAGCAGCCCCGTCAGGGGGCAGAACACTGAAGCTTTCTTT,CASSPVRGQNTEAFF
once,-,TRBJ1-6,TRBV28,TGTGCCAGCAGTACCGGACACCTCTATAATTCACCCCTCCACTTT,CASSTGHLYNSPLHF
-,TRBD2,TRBJ2-5,TRBV7-2,TGTGCCAGCAGTTCGGGGCTAGCGGGGGGGCGCGGGGAGACCCAGTACTTC,CASSSGLAGGRGETQYF
once,TRBD1,TRBJ1-2,TRBV28,TGTGCCAGCAGTTCCGGACAGGGCAATGGCTACACCTTC,CASSSGQGNGYTF
few,TRBD2,TRBJ2-3,TRBV7-2,TGTGCCAGCAGCCCGAGGACTAGCGGGGGGCCAGATACGCAGTATTTT,CASSPRTSGGPDTQYF
-,-,TRBJ2-3,TRBV4-1,TGCGCCAGCAGTAGCAGTTACACAGATACGCAGTATTTT,CASSSSYTDTQYF
few,-,TRBJ1-4,TRBV15,TGTGCCACCAGCCCCTCAACTAATGAAAAACTGTTTTTT,CATSPSTNEKLFF
-,-,TRBJ2-7,TRBV10-3,TGTGCCATCAGTGCGGGACTCCCAGATCTGGAGCAGTACTTC,CAISAGLPDLEQYF
-,-,TRBJ2-2,TRBV5-1,TGCGCCAGCAGCACAACGACTAGGGCCAACACCGGGGAGCTGTTTTTT,CASSTTTRANTGELFF
-,TRBD1,TRBJ1-1,TRBV7-2,TGTGCCAGCAGCGTCCGGGACAGGGGGCCTGAGGCTTTCTTT,CASSVRDRGPEAFF
-,-,TRBJ1-2,TRBV7-9,TGTGCCAGCAGCTCGCTCGAGGACTATGGCTACACCTTC,CASSSLEDYGYTF
-,-,TRBJ1-2,TRBV7-8,TGTGCCAGCAGCTTAGGATCCCCCAGGGCTTATGGCTACACCTTC,CASSLGSPRAYGYTF
few,TRBD1,TRBJ1-2,TRBV28,TGTGCCAGCAGTCCCTGGACAGGGGGCGATGGCTACACCTTC,CASSPWTGGDGYTF
once,TRBD1,TRBJ1-2,TRBV10-3,TGTGCCATCAGTGACCCGAAGGGGGCGCACGGCTACACCTTC,CAISDPKGAHGYTF
-,TRBD2,TRBJ2-7,TRBV7-2,TGTGCCAGCAGCTGGAGCCCCGGCGGGGGAGAGCAGTACTTC,CASSWSPGGGEQYF
-,-,TRBJ2-3,TRBV7-2,TGTGCCAGCAGCTTTGGCACAGCCACAGATACGCAGTATTTT,CASSFGTATDTQYF
-,TRBD1,TRBJ2-5,TRBV5-1,TGCGCCAGCAGCCCGGAGCCGACAGGGTGGGAGACCCAGTACTTC,CASSPEPTGWETQYF
-,-,TRBJ1-2,TRBV18,TGTGCCAGCTCGGGTTTGGCAGGGGCTAACTATGGCTACACCTTC,CASSGLAGANYGYTF
-,-,TRBJ1-5,TRBV7-9,TGTTCCAGCAGCACTGGTACAGGGACCAATCAGCCCCAGCATTTT,CSSSTGTGTNQPQHF
-,-,TRBJ1-2,TRBV28,TGTGCCAGTCAGGGAAATGGCCCCTATGGCTACACCTTC,CASQGNGPYGYTF
-,-,TRBJ2-6,TRBV11-2,TGTGCCAGCAGCTTATTGCGTGGGGCCAACGTCCTGACTTTC,CASSLLRGANVLTF
once,-,TRBJ2-6,TRBV18,TGTGCCAGCTCACCGTTCGGACGGGGCTCTGGGGCCAACGTCCTGACTTTC,CASSPFGRGSGANVLTF
-,TRBD1,TRBJ2-7,TRBV6-6,TGTGCCAGCACGCCGGGACAGGTGTTCGAGCAGTACTTC,CASTPGQVFEQYF
few,-,TRBJ2-1,TRBV25-1,TGTGCCAGCCGCGGGCTGGAGCAGTTCTTC,CASRGLEQFF
once,TRBD2,TRBJ2-3,TRBV7-9,TGTGCCAGCAGCGATATAGCGGGAGGGACAGATACGCAGTATTTT,CASSDIAGGTDTQYF
few,-,TRBJ2-7,TRBV4-1,TGCGCCAGCAGCCAAGAAATTGGACAGAGCTACGAGCAGTACTTC,CASSQEIGQSYEQYF
-,-,TRBJ1-1,TRBV5-8,TGTGCCAGCAGGGGGAGCTGGGGGAACACTGAAGCTTTCTTT,CASRGSWGNTEAFF
-,TRBD1,TRBJ1-6,TRBV27,TGTGCCAGCGCCCTCAGGGGGCACGACGGTTCACCCCTCCACTTT,CASALRGHDGSPLHF
-,TRBD2,TRBJ2-2,TRBV4-1,TGCGCCAGCAGCCAACAAGTGGTATGGCCTAGCGGGGGTCACGGGGAGCTGTTTTTT,CASSQQVVWPSGGHGELFF
-,-,TRBJ1-2,TRBV4-3,TGCGCCAGCAGCCAAGATCCCCTTTATGGCTACACCTTC,CASSQDPLYGYTF
-,-,TRBJ1-4,TRBV6-5,TGTGCCAGCAGTTACTCGAATGGTAGCCCTAATGAAAAACTGTTTTTT,CASSYSNGSPNEKLFF
-,-,TRBJ2-7,TRBV7-9,TGTGCCGCGGCAGAGGGCGCCTACGAGCAGTACTTC,CAAAEGAYEQYF
-,-,TRBJ1-1,TRBV5-6,TGTGCCAGCAGCTCCATAGGGGGTCGGAACACTGAAGCTTTCTTT,CASSSIGGRNTEAFF
-,-,TRBJ1-1,TRBV5-1,TGCGCCAGCAGCTTGGCCGAGGGTTCTGAAGCTTTCTTT,CASSLAEGSEAFF
once,-,TRBJ1-2,TRBV19,TGTGCCAGTAGTATTTTGGGGGCGCTGGATGGCTACACCTTC,CASSILGALDGYTF
once,-,TRBJ2-2,TRBV28,TGTGCCAGCAGTTTATTGGGCATGATCGAGACCGGGGAGCTGTTTTTT,CASSLLGMIETGELFF
-,-,TRBJ1-5,TRBV28,TGTGCCACCAGAAGGCAGGGAGGTCAGCCCCAGCATTTT,CATRRQGGQPQHF
-,-,TRBJ2-7,TRBV28,TGTGCCAGCACCTTCAGTGGTAGCGGACCATCCTACGAGCAGTACTTC,CASTFSGSGPSYEQYF
-,-,TRBJ1-5,TRBV6-4,TGTGCCGGACCTCCCGACAGTACAGACAATCAGCCCCAGCATTTT,CAGPPDSTDNQPQHF
-,-,TRBJ1-5,TRBV4-1,TGCGCCAGCAGCCAAGATGGAACCGGGAACTATCAGCCCCAGCATTTT,CASSQDGTGNYQPQHF
-,TRBD2,TRBJ2-2,TRBV15,TGTGCCACCAGCAGAGATTTAGCGGGACGAGGGACCGGGGAGCTGTTTTTT,CATSRDLAGRGTGELFF
-,-,TRBJ1-1,TRBV5-5,TGTGCCAGCAGCTTGGTGGGGGGAAGGGGGAACACTGAAGCTTTCTTT,CASSLVGGRGNTEAFF
-,TRBD1,TRBJ1-2,TRBV9,TGTGCCAGCAGCGCCCGGGACAGGGAACTAGGCTACACCTTC,CASSARDRELGYTF
-,-,TRBJ2-2,TRBV10-3,TGTGCCATCAGTGACTTCCGGGAAGGCACCGGGGAGCTGTTTTTT,CAISDFREGTGELFF
-,-,TRBJ2-1,TRBV27,TGTGCCAGCAGTTTGCCCTCAGGGTACCCCCAGTTCTTC,CASSLPSGYPQFF
once,TRBD1,TRBJ2-7,TRBV5-1,TGCGCCAGCAGCTTGGGACAGGGCGAGGGCTACGAGCAGTACTTC,CASSLGQGEGYEQYF
few,TRBD2,TRBJ2-1,TRBV27,TGTGCCAGCAGTATGATACTAGCGGGAGGGCCGAATGAGCAGTTCTTC,CASSMILAGGPNEQFF
-,-,TRBJ1-1,TRBV4-1,TGCGCCAGCAGCCTTCTCCGCAGCACTGAAGCTTTCTTT,CASSLLRSTEAFF
-,TRBD2,TRBJ2-3,TRBV4-2,TGTGCCAGCAGCCAAGGTTTGGCGGGAGGGGACACAGATACGCAGTATTTT,CASSQGLAGGDTDTQYF
few,-,TRBJ1-2,TRBV19,TGTGCCAGTAGTATAGATCTTGAACAAAGGCGGTATGGCTACACCTTC,CASSIDLEQRRYGYTF
-,TRBD1,TRBJ2-5,TRBV5-1,TGCGCCAGCAGCTCCGGGACAGGGGAAGAGACCCAGTACTTC,CASSSGTGEETQYF
-,-,TRBJ2-7,TRBV11-2,TGTGCCAGCAGCTTACTGGCAGGGGCCCCCTACGAGCAGTACTTC,CASSLLAGAPYEQYF
few,-,TRBJ1-6,TRBV2,TGTGCCGGAGGTCTCGGGGGGAGCTCCTATAATTCACCCCTCCACTTT,CAGGLGGSSYNSPLHF
once,TRBD2,TRBJ2-2,TRBV27,TGTGCCAGCAGTTTAGCCCCCGGGGGGACCGGGGAGCTGTTTTTT,CASSLAPGGTGELFF